The 12 T cell receptor beta chains reported below all come from one sample, sequenced in a study of Ad26.COV2.S vaccination and SARS-CoV-2 variants. Sequencing used immunoSEQ multiplex PCR; TCRdb keeps in-frame clones, though not all of them. The sample lists roughly 450,000 clones; around nine tenths were seen once. Treatment defined: some 19 received Ad26.COV2.S at low or high dose, single or two shots; 5 received placebo; per-sample allocation not given. Samples analyzed were those drawn on day 63 after the first vaccine or placebo injection. This specimen was peripheral blood, taken in a trial of Ad26.COV2.S vaccine versus placebo. These TCRs come from a person between 18 and 65 years old who received the Ad26.COV2.S COVID-19 vaccine or a placebo.

The gene calls are TRBV9 and TRBJ2-5, with TRBD1 matching over 7 bases. V lost 4 bases and J lost 0; bases outside the gene matches: 3. The CDR3 is 14 amino acids. CDR1 and CDR2 from the germline V gene are SGDLS and YYNGEE. CDR3 sequence reads: CASSTGQYQETQYF. CDR3 sequence (DNA): TGTGCCAGCAGCACGGGACAGTACCAAGAGACCCAGTACTTC.

The rearrangement uses TRBV6-4 and TRBJ2-3; D perhaps matches TRBD2 (6 bases). Between the trimmed V and J ends, which lost 8 bases and 0 bases, there was a span of 9 bases. The CDR3 runs 13 residues. Germline CDR1 and CDR2: MRHNA and SNTAGT. Here the CDR3 reads CASGGSSTDTQYF. Written as DNA, the CDR3 is TGTGCCAGCGGGGGGAGCAGCACAGATACGCAGTATTTT.

The chain carries TRBV2 and TRBJ2-1, with D uncertain. The CDR3 has 11 amino acids. The V end was cut by 5 bases, the J end by 4 bases, with 3 bases between. Germline V gives CDR1 SNHLY, CDR2 FYNNEI. The CDR3: CASSFYNEQFF. The CDR3 DNA follows: TGTGCCAGCAGTTTTTACAATGAGCAGTTCTTC.

This chain connects TRBV5-6 to TRBJ2-1; 8 nucleotides agree with TRBD2. The junction had 3 bases not matched to a gene; V was cut back by 4 bases and J by 0 bases. The germline V gene encodes CDR1 SGHDT and CDR2 YYEEEE. This CDR3 comprises 15 residues. The CDR3 region is CASSATSGSYNEQFF. DNA for the CDR3: TGTGCCAGCAGCGCAACTAGCGGCTCCTACAATGAGCAGTTCTTC. The variable domain in full, completed from reference TRBV5-6 and TRBJ2-1, reads DAGVTQSPTHLIKTRGQQVTLRCSPKSGHDTVSWYQQALGQGPQFIFQYYEEEERQRGNFPDRFSGHQFPNYSSELNVNALLLGDSALYLCASSATSGSYNEQFFGPGTRLTVL.

The genes are TRBV29-1 and TRBJ2-7; 8 bases are a match to TRBD1. The CDR3 sequence is 14 residues long. In germline, CDR1 is SQVTM, CDR2 ANQGSEA. J lost 6 bases, V lost 3 bases, and 10 bases had no gene match. Here the CDR3 reads CSVDFGQGAPEQYF. In DNA, the CDR3 is TGCAGCGTTGATTTTGGGCAGGGGGCTCCCGAGCAGTACTTC.

V gene TRBV23-1 combines with J gene TRBJ2-7; possibly TRBD2 for D (5 bases). TRBV23-1 is annotated as an ORF whose role is uncertain. Between the trimmed V and J ends, which lost 8 bases and 5 bases, there was a span of 19 bases. CDR3 length: 14 amino acids. CDR3 coding DNA: TGCGCCAGCGCTTGCGGGTCAAAAAACAACGAGCAGTACTTC. Amino acids: CASACGSKNNEQYF.

The J gene is TRBJ1-2, the V gene TRBV18; D remains unclear. Looked up from germline, CDR1 is KGHSH and CDR2 is LQKENI. The CDR3 has 14 amino acids. V gave up 4 bases and J gave up 0 bases, with 9 bases separating them. The CDR3 sequence: CASSRAQANYGYTF. The CDR3 bases are TGTGCCAGCTCACGAGCCCAAGCTAACTATGGCTACACCTTC.

This chain joins TRBV27 and TRBJ2-5; D perhaps matches TRBD2 (6 bases). CDR3 length: 17 amino acids. V dropped 4 bases and J dropped 5 bases, with 23 bases sitting between them. Germline CDR1 MNHEY, CDR2 SMNVEV (reference sequence). In DNA, the CDR3 is TGTGCCAGCAGTTCCCCCACCGGAAGGGGAGGTTGGGAGACCCAGTACTTC. As protein: CASSSPTGRGGWETQYF.

V and J are TRBV6-5 and TRBJ2-3, with D hard to call. Between the trimmed V and J ends, which lost 2 bases and 0 bases, there was a span of 6 bases. The CDR3 totals 14 residues. In germline, CDR1 is MNHEY, CDR2 SVGAGI. CDR3 sequence (DNA): TGTGCCAGCAGTTACGAGGAAAGCACAGATACGCAGTATTTT. Its protein product is CASSYEESTDTQYF.

The J gene is TRBJ1-4, the V gene TRBV19, with 7 nucleotides matching TRBD1. Germline trimming cut 6 bases from V and 8 bases from J; bases unmatched to any gene: 9. The CDR3 length is 14 residues. Looked up from germline, CDR1 is LNHDA and CDR2 is SQIVND (reference sequence). The CDR3 DNA reads as TGTGCCAGTAGATTGACAGGGTTTGGAGAAAAACTGTTTTTT. Protein product: CASRLTGFGEKLFF.

The chain combines TRBV7-8 with TRBJ2-5, with no clear D. The CDR3 is 12 residues long. The V gene's germline CDR1 is SGHVS and CDR2 FQNEAQ. Trimming cost V 5 bases and J 0 bases, with 4 bases left between them. The CDR3 nucleotides are TGTGCCAGCAGCCAGTACCAAGAGACCCAGTACTTC. Its protein product is CASSQYQETQYF.

This clone has only one observation. The genes are TRBV6-2 or TRBV6-3 and TRBJ2-3; D possibly matches TRBD1 or TRBD2 (5 bases each). The length of the CDR3 is 16 residues. With 2 bases removed from V and 4 bases from J, the gap between germline ends came to 16 bases. Germline V gene lookup returns CDR1 MNHEY and CDR2 SVGEGT. CDR3 sequence reads: CASSYQGPRRPDTQYF. The CDR3 DNA reads as TGTGCCAGCAGTTACCAGGGACCCCGTCGTCCAGATACGCAGTATTTT.